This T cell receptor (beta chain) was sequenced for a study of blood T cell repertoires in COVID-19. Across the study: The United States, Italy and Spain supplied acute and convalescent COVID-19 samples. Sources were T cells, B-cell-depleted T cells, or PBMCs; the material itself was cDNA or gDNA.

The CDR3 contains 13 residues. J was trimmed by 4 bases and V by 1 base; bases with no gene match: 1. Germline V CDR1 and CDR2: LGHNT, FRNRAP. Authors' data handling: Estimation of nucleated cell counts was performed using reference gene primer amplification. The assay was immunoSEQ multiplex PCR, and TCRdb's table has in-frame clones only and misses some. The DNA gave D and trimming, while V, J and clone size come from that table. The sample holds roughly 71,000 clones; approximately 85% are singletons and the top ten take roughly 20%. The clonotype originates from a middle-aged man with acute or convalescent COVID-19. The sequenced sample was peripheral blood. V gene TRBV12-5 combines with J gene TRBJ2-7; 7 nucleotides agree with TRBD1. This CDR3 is CASGLDRGYEQYF. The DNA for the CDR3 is TGTGCTAGTGGTTTGGACAGGGGTTACGAGCAGTACTTC.